This T cell receptor beta chain was identified in a study of blood T cell repertoires in COVID-19. The wider study: Samples representing acute and convalescent COVID-19 were sourced from the United States, Italy and Spain. PBMCs, B-cell-depleted T cells, or T cells were the source of the cDNA or gDNA that made up the material.

Method: immunoSEQ multiplex PCR; TCRdb's copy keeps in-frame clones and lacks some. The table has about 150,000 clones, around 83% seen once; the top ten hold around an eighth. Trimming took 5 bases from V and 9 from J, leaving 9 bases between them. Per germline, CDR1 SGHRS and CDR2 YFSETQ. The CDR3 loop spans 11 amino acids. Patients in Seattle were enrolled during active infection, then followed longitudinally. The sequenced sample consisted of peripheral blood. This clonotype was obtained from a woman aged 55-70 years with COVID-19, enrolled during active disease. The J gene is TRBJ2-1, the V gene TRBV5-1; TRBD2 is a possible D gene (5 bases). CDR3 DNA: TGCGCCAGCAGGTTAGGAGGTGAGCAGTTCTTC. This gives the protein CASRLGGEQFF.